Each of the 26 T cell receptor beta chains below was sequenced from the same sample in a study of T cell responses to AZD1222 COVID-19 vaccine. The table came from immunoSEQ multiplex PCR; TCRdb's copy has only in-frame clones and leaves some out. The sample has 150,000 to 200,000 clones; 92% are singletons. Sample: peripheral blood, taken 28 days after the second AZD1222 dose. The receptors derive from an adult who received the AZD1222 COVID-19 vaccine.

This chain links TRBV19 with TRBJ2-7, with 7 positions matching TRBD1. Germline CDR1 LNHDA, CDR2 SQIVND (reference sequence). J lost 1 base, V lost 5 bases, and 8 bases had no gene match. This CDR3 has 15 amino acids. DNA for the CDR3: TGTGCCAGTAGTCTCCGGACAGGCCCGTCCTACGAGCAGTACTTC. Amino acid sequence: CASSLRTGPSYEQYF.

This clone was detected only once. The rearrangement uses TRBV6-6 and TRBJ2-6; D possibly corresponds to TRBD2 (5 bases). V gave up 5 bases and J gave up 4 bases, with 18 bases separating them. In germline, CDR1 is MNHNY, CDR2 SVGAGI (reference sequence). The CDR3 is 17 amino acids. The DNA of the CDR3 is TGTGCCAGCAGTCCTGGACTGAGGTACTCCGGGGCCAACGTCCTGACTTTC. This gives the protein CASSPGLRYSGANVLTF.

This chain uses TRBV19 with TRBJ1-5; the D is unclear. CDR3 length: 15 residues. Germline V lookup: CDR1 LNHDA, CDR2 SQIVND (reference sequence). V lost 3 bases to trimming and J lost 4 bases, with 13 bases between them. CDR3 sequence: CASSIGSTENQPQHF. The CDR3 bases are TGTGCCAGTAGTATTGGTAGTACGGAGAATCAGCCCCAGCATTTT.

The J gene is TRBJ1-6, the V gene TRBV18; tentatively, D is TRBD1 (5 bases). V dropped 6 bases and J dropped 3 bases, with 12 bases sitting between them. In germline, CDR1 is KGHSH, CDR2 LQKENI. The CDR3 length is 15 residues. The CDR3 sequence is CASSPGDGYNSPLHF. The CDR3 DNA follows: TGTGCCAGCTCCCCGGGGGACGGCTATAATTCACCCCTCCACTTT. Supplemented by reference TRBV18 and TRBJ1-6, the full variable domain reads NAGVMQNPRHLVRRRGQEARLRCSPMKGHSHVYWYRQLPEEGLKFMVYLQKENIIDESGMPKERFSAEFPKEGPSILRIQQVVRGDSAAYFCASSPGDGYNSPLHFGNGTRLTVT.

The rearrangement joins TRBV6-2 or TRBV6-3 to TRBJ1-1, with D possibly TRBD1 on 5 matching bases. The CDR3 extends over 17 amino acids. The V gene lost 6 bases and the J gene lost 0 bases, with 20 bases spanning the gap. Germline lookup yields CDR1 MNHEY and CDR2 SVGEGT. Here the CDR3 reads CASSRTPGGTMNTEAFF. CDR3 bases: TGTGCCAGCAGCCGGACACCCGGGGGTACCATGAACACTGAAGCTTTCTTT.

This clone was picked up one time. This chain joins TRBV20-1 and TRBJ1-6; TRBD1 aligns across 10 bases. Germline loops: CDR1 DFQATT, CDR2 SNEGSKA (reference sequence). The CDR3 runs 18 residues. V lost 3 bases and J lost 9; bases outside the gene matches: 17. This CDR3 reads CSASGDRGVVGDSSPLHF. DNA for the CDR3: TGCAGTGCTAGTGGGGACAGGGGTGTAGTTGGAGATAGTTCACCCCTCCACTTT.

By sample share, this clone is medium-sized (0.01 to 0.1%). The chain links TRBV19 to TRBJ2-6; TRBD1 might be the D (5 bases). Germline CDR1 reads LNHDA; CDR2 reads SQIVND (reference sequence). V lost 0 bases and J lost 2, with 8 bases in between. The CDR3 has 16 residues. The DNA for the CDR3 is TGTGCCAGTAGTATAGATCAGGGAACTGGGGCCAACGTCCTGACTTTC. It specifies CASSIDQGTGANVLTF.

V usage is TRBV7-2 and J usage is TRBJ1-1; 8 nucleotides match TRBD1. V lost 6 bases, J lost 1 base, and 7 bases stayed unmatched. Germline CDR1 and CDR2: SGHTA and FQGNSA. The CDR3 consists of 15 residues. The CDR3 DNA follows: TGTGCCAGCAGACGTTCCGGGACAGGGAACACTGAAGCTTTCTTT. This encodes CASRRSGTGNTEAFF. The complete variable domain, with remaining parts taken from reference TRBV7-2 and TRBJ1-1, reads GAGVSQSPSNKVTEKGKDVELRCDPISGHTALYWYRQSLGQGLEFLIYFQGNSAPDKSGLPSDRFSAERTGGSVSTLTIQRTQQEDSAVYLCASRRSGTGNTEAFFGQGTRLTVV.

CDR3 loop: CATSRDPFRDTYSYEQYF. Here the CDR3 DNA reads TGTGCCACCAGCAGAGATCCGTTCCGGGACACGTACTCCTACGAGCAGTACTTC. The chain couples TRBV15 to TRBJ2-7; tentative D call: TRBD1 (6 bases). Between the trimmed V and J ends, which lost 0 bases and 0 bases, there was a span of 18 bases. The CDR3 sequence is 18 residues long. Germline V lookup: CDR1 LNHNV, CDR2 YYDKDF (reference sequence).

The rearrangement joins TRBV19 to TRBJ1-5; D may be TRBD1 (5 bases). Germline V CDR1 and CDR2: LNHDA, SQIVND (reference sequence). The ends were cut back, 3 bases at V and 0 bases at J, with 9 bases in the middle. CDR3 size: 15 residues. The CDR3 reads CASSIWGTSNQPQHF. The DNA for the CDR3 is TGTGCCAGTAGTATCTGGGGCACTAGCAATCAGCCCCAGCATTTT.

Notes on this clone: The sample carries other DNA sequences with the same CDR3. V and J are TRBV9 and TRBJ1-1; tentatively, D is TRBD1 (6 bases). The CDR3 covers 15 residues. Germline V gene sequence: CDR1 SGDLS, CDR2 YYNGEE. Trimming shortened V by 4 bases and J by 2 bases, and 15 bases separated the two germline ends. The DNA of the CDR3 is TGTGCCAGCAGCCCAGGAGGAGGGGGAAACACTGAAGCTTTCTTT. Residues: CASSPGGGGNTEAFF.

The V and J genes are TRBV19 and TRBJ1-1, with D perhaps TRBD1 (5 bases). Per germline, CDR1 LNHDA and CDR2 SQIVND (reference sequence). This CDR3 spans 15 amino acids. V gave up 7 bases and J gave up 1 base, with 16 bases separating them. The CDR3 DNA reads TGTGCCAGTACCAATCAGGGAAGAGAGAACACTGAAGCTTTCTTT. It codes for CASTNQGRENTEAFF.

This chain uses TRBV18 with TRBJ1-2; D is unresolved. Trimming shortened V by 3 bases and J by 3 bases, and 14 bases separated the two germline ends. In germline, CDR1 is KGHSH, CDR2 LQKENI. CDR3 length: 15 amino acids. CDR3 sequence reads: CASSPPQGFDYGYTF. CDR3 DNA sequence: TGTGCCAGCTCACCTCCACAAGGGTTCGACTATGGCTACACCTTC.

The chain couples TRBV5-1 to TRBJ2-5, with 10 bases lining up with TRBD2. The V gene's germline CDR1 is SGHRS and CDR2 YFSETQ. The trim removed 2 bases at V and 5 bases at J, leaving 6 bases unmatched. The CDR3 length is 15 residues. CDR3 loop: CASSFQRGGLETQYF. The CDR3 coding sequence is TGCGCCAGCAGCTTCCAGCGGGGGGGCCTTGAGACCCAGTACTTC.

This chain connects TRBV7-3 to TRBJ2-6, with 7 bases identical to TRBD1. V lost 8 bases and J lost 0; bases outside the gene matches: 4. CDR3 length: 15 residues. Germline values: CDR1 SGHTA, CDR2 FQGTGA. DNA of the CDR3: TGTGCCAGCCGGGACAGCGTCTCTGGGGCCAACGTCCTGACTTTC. It translates to CASRDSVSGANVLTF.

The chain uses TRBV7-6 and TRBJ1-5, with unresolved D. The CDR3 length is 13 residues. The germline V and J ends were trimmed by 1 base and 7 bases, with 8 bases remaining between them. In germline, CDR1 is SGHVS, CDR2 FNYEAQ. The CDR3 nucleotides read TGTGCCAGCAGCTTAGGGGCAGGCCAGCCCCAGCATTTT. This encodes CASSLGAGQPQHF.

CDR3 sequence reads: CASSERGLAEAFF. For the CDR3, the DNA is TGTGCCAGCAGTGAACGGGGGCTGGCTGAAGCTTTCTTT. The rearrangement uses TRBV6-1 and TRBJ1-1, with D perhaps TRBD1 (6 bases). The CDR3 loop spans 13 amino acids. CDR1 is MNHNS and CDR2 is SASEGT in the germline V gene. Between the trimmed V and J ends, which lost 2 bases and 6 bases, there was a span of 10 bases.

The chain combines TRBV9 with TRBJ2-3, with 9 nucleotides matching TRBD2. With 2 bases clipped from V and 4 bases from J, the junction kept 2 bases outside the gene matches. The CDR3 runs 14 residues. The germline CDR1 and CDR2 sequences are SGDLS and YYNGEE. The CDR3 nucleotides are TGTGCCAGCAGCGTCCTAGCGGGGCCAGATACGCAGTATTTT. Protein: CASSVLAGPDTQYF.

The sample holds a few counts of this clone. The V gene is TRBV6-6, the J gene TRBJ2-6; D is undetermined. The CDR3 is 14 amino acids. V was pared by 7 bases and J by 0 bases, with 7 bases between. The V gene's germline CDR1 is MNHNY and CDR2 SVGAGI (reference sequence). The CDR3, as DNA: TGTGCCAGCACCCTTCTCTCTGGGGCCAACGTCCTGACTTTC. It codes for CASTLLSGANVLTF.

The chain uses TRBV9 and TRBJ1-6; D may be TRBD1 (5 bases). Per germline, CDR1 SGDLS and CDR2 YYNGEE. Deletions cut 4 bases from V and 7 bases from J, with 15 bases between. This CDR3 has 15 residues. The CDR3 DNA reads as TGTGCCAGCAGCATAGACCTGGGGGGGAATTCACCCCTCCACTTT. This gives the protein CASSIDLGGNSPLHF.

This clone appeared a single time. This chain joins TRBV6-1 and TRBJ1-2, with D possibly TRBD1 on 5 matching bases. Between the trimmed V and J ends, which lost 3 bases and 7 bases, there was a span of 12 bases. Germline values: CDR1 MNHNS, CDR2 SASEGT. The CDR3 runs 13 residues. CDR3 nucleotides: TGTGCCAGCAGTGACAGGGTTGAGCGTGGCTACACCTTC. This sequence encodes CASSDRVERGYTF.

The CDR3 DNA sequence: TGCGCCAGCAGCCCCATCGGCGGTAGCACAGATACGCAGTATTTT. It yields the protein CASSPIGGSTDTQYF. This rearrangement joins TRBV4-1 to TRBJ2-3; D unresolved. V was trimmed by 4 bases and J by 0 bases, leaving 11 bases between them. The CDR3 sequence is 15 residues long. Germline CDR1 MGHRA, CDR2 YSYEKL.

This rearrangement joins TRBV6-6 to TRBJ2-7; D gene unclear. CDR1 MNHNY and CDR2 SVGAGI come from the germline V gene (reference sequence). This CDR3 has 12 amino acids. V was shortened by 7 bases and J by 9 bases, with 16 bases between the two germline ends. The CDR3 region is CASNQESTAQYF. The CDR3 nucleotides are TGTGCCAGCAACCAGGAGAGTACAGCGCAGTACTTC.

V gene TRBV3-1 (or the pseudogene TRBV3-2) combines with J gene TRBJ2-1, with 11 bases that match TRBD2. Germline CDR1 reads LGHDT; CDR2 reads YNNKEL (reference sequence). The length of the CDR3 is 16 residues. V shed 0 bases and J 6 bases; nucleotides not matched to a gene: 4. This chain's CDR3 is CASSQDLAGGLNEQFF. The CDR3 nucleotides read TGTGCCAGCAGCCAAGATTTAGCGGGGGGGCTCAATGAGCAGTTCTTC.

V and J are TRBV5-6 and TRBJ1-1, with 7 bases matching TRBD1. The CDR3 is made up of 14 amino acids. Germline CDR1 is SGHDT and CDR2 is YYEEEE. V shed 4 bases, J shed 4 bases, and the junction held 7 bases outside the gene matches. For the CDR3, the DNA is TGTGCCAGCAGCGCACAGGGGTGGCTCACTGAAGCTTTCTTT. It translates to CASSAQGWLTEAFF.

The chain carries TRBV12-3 or TRBV12-4 and TRBJ2-1; TRBD2 is a possible D gene (5 bases). This CDR3 contains 12 residues. Trimming left V 5 bases short and J 4 bases short, with 6 bases between. This chain's CDR3 is CASSEGYNEQFF. Written as DNA, the CDR3 is TGTGCCAGCAGTGAGGGATACAATGAGCAGTTCTTC.